These T cell receptor beta chains were read from a single sample in a study of cytomegalovirus exposure and HLA in healthy donors. Profiled with immunoSEQ multiplex PCR; TCRdb holds only in-frame clones, not every one. The top ten hold about 1.8% of the sample, which has 120,000 or so clones, 81% seen once. Sequencing was done on a sample of PBMCs. These receptors were obtained from a man aged 18 to 29 in good health and CMV-seronegative. Each CDR3 is given with its conserved first and last residue. Each record gives: V gene, CDR3 length, CDR3 protein.

>TRBV6-4|17
CASSDFSRTSGVETQYF
>TRBV25-1|15
CASSGRQGLNSPLHF
>TRBV4-2|14
CASSPRTGPETQYF
>TRBV6-1|18
CASSENVRAGPLYNEQFF
>TRBV7-2|16
CASSLTGTGVSYEQYF
>TRBV9|13
CASSARQGSGYTF
>TRBV27|15
CANRQGKKGNNEQFF
>TRBV7-9|18
CASSLMGQGASGANVLTF
>TRBV19|16
CASSIRGRTGSYEQYF
>TRBV7-3|13
CASSRTGSTEAFF
>TRBV19|14
CASSTPGGRYGYTF
>TRBV27|16
CASSLIGGQGRLEQYF
>TRBV19|15
CASTIGRPGVSPLHF
>TRBV5-6|12
CASRWGGDTQYF
>TRBV6-5|13
CASSIGQGGTQYF
>TRBV11-1|14
CASSRTGVAYEQYF
>TRBV27|13
CASSSQGGQPQHF
>TRBV5-6|14
CASSQTGVNHGYTF
>TRBV6-1|13
CASSHVRADTQYF
>TRBV6-5|13
CASSPHSNYGYTF
>TRBV7-9|16
CSSSFITGTGNTEAFF
>TRBV7-8|13
CASSSLPGQPQHF
>TRBV27|15
CASSPLRGKNTEAFF
>TRBV5-1|14
CASSLGGARETQYF
>TRBV6-5|13
CASTPQAGVGYTF
>TRBV10-2|16
CASTQDGSGGLYEQFF
>TRBV6-4|16
CASSDSGGDGYNEQFF
>TRBV21-1|16
CASTGPRQGVFYEQYF
>TRBV2|13
CASSEALPGEAFF
>TRBV14|14
CASRLAGAQETQYF
>TRBV6-1|17
CASSVGRTSANTGELFF
>TRBV7-8|12
CASSLSLYEQYF
>TRBV1|14
CTSSQDSESYGYTF
>TRBV11-2|15
CASSFEDRFSSPLHF
>TRBV18|15
CASSPRQGASYEQYF
>TRBV2|15
CASMGRGLGGYEQYF
>TRBV7-3|14
CASSLTWTGDEQFF
>TRBV7-6|15
CASSAPDRGKTEAFF
>TRBV6-1|15
CASRLRTGGNQPQHF
>TRBV9|15
CASSTAWTGGGGYTF
>TRBV7-6|15
CASSLAGHETYEQYF
>TRBV15|12
CATSRVGGEAFF
>TRBV7-6|15
CASSLAPQVTDTQYF
>TRBV5-6|12
CASSDPGERAFF
>TRBV7-8|14
CASSLVRRDTEAFF
>TRBV11-2|16
CASRGVPGQGNTEAFF
>TRBV5-1|14
CASSLVSQGRGYTF
>TRBV13|14
CASSLRLRQETQYF
>TRBV29-1|13
CSVKQDDGSEQYF
>TRBV5-1|17
CASSLGGLAGGRNEQFF
>TRBV6-5|12
CASSYGGDEQFF
>TRBV15|15
CATSRDRVSNQPQHF
>TRBV9|14
CASSVGGNTGELFF